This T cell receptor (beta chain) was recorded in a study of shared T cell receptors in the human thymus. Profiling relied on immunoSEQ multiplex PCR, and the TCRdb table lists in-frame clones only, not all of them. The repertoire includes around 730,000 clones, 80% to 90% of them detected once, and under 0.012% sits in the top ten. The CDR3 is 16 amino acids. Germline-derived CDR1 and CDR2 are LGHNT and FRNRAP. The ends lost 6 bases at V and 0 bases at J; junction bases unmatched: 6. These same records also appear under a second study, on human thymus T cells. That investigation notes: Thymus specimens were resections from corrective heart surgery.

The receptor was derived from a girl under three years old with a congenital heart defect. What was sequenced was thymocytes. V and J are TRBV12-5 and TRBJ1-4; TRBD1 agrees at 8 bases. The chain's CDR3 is CASGPDRGPTNEKLFF. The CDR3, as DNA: TGTGCTAGTGGGCCCGACAGGGGACCAACTAATGAAAAACTGTTTTTT.